This T cell receptor (beta chain) emerged from a study of shared clonotypes between healthy human individuals. In the study overall: Researchers assigned three CD4 naive, three CD4 memory, two CD8 naive and one CD8 memory plate to each donor.

Germline V CDR1 and CDR2: MNHEY, SMNVEV (reference sequence). CDR3 length equals 17 residues. Trimming pared 5 bases from V and 3 bases from J, leaving 19 bases between. Naive CD8 cells comprised CD45RO-negative, CCR7-positively selected cells, excluding terminally differentiated effector memory CD45RA+ cells. Methods used by the authors: Junction-only sequences without quality scores were provided by ImmunoSEQ, so filtering was different. Profiling relied on immunoSEQ multiplex PCR, and the TCRdb table lists in-frame clones only, not all of them. That table furnishes V, J and clone size, whereas the DNA furnished D and trimming. This table has approximately 840,000 clones, approximately 96% appearing once.

This sequence joins TRBV27 and TRBJ1-4; D unresolved. Sequencing was performed on naive CD8+ T cells sorted from blood. The TCR was taken from a man aged 25-40 years in good health. The CDR3 sequence: CASSPWVAVQANEKLFF. CDR3 bases: TGTGCCAGCAGTCCGTGGGTGGCCGTGCAGGCTAATGAAAAACTGTTTTTT. The entire variable domain, with the rest obtained from reference TRBV27 and TRBJ1-4, is as follows: EAQVTQNPRYLITVTGKKLTVTCSQNMNHEYMSWYRQDPGLGLRQIYYSMNVEVTDKGDVPEGYKVSRKEKRNFPLILESPSPNQTSLYFCASSPWVAVQANEKLFFGSGTQLSVL.